The clone carrying this T cell receptor (beta chain) was picked up one time. The sample has other DNA sequences that encode this CDR3 too. This sample stems from a study of somatic mutations in cytotoxic T cells in rheumatoid arthritis. Data came from immunoSEQ multiplex PCR; TCRdb stores just in-frame clones and leaves some out. This table has 14,000 or so clones, approximately 75% appearing once. This clonotype was sampled from an adult with rheumatoid arthritis. The sample taken for sequencing was CD8+ T cells sorted from blood.

The CDR3 spells CSVEGASGSSYNEQFF. The CDR3 DNA reads as TGCAGCGTTGAAGGAGCTAGCGGAAGCTCCTACAATGAGCAGTTCTTC. The chain couples TRBV29-1 to TRBJ2-1, with 7 bases aligning to TRBD2. Germline V lookup: CDR1 SQVTM, CDR2 ANQGSEA. V shed 1 base, J shed 0 bases, and the junction held 6 bases outside the gene matches. This CDR3 is 16 amino acids long.